This entry describes one TCR beta chain. Trimming took 0 bases from V and 3 from J, leaving 12 bases between them. This CDR3 has 16 amino acids. CDR1 is LGHNA, CDR2 YNFKEQ, per germline. Original handling: Amplification from reference gene primers served as the basis for estimated nucleated cell counts. Assay used: immunoSEQ multiplex PCR; TCRdb lists only in-frame clones, some missing. The V and J calls and clone size were taken over from that table, and D and trimming were inferred from the DNA. The top ten hold about 14% of the sample, which has 25,000 to 35,000 clones, approximately 82% seen once. This record comes from a study of blood T cell repertoires in COVID-19. Across the whole study: Acute and convalescent COVID-19 samples came from the United States, Italy and Spain. Sample material is recorded as cDNA or gDNA derived from T cells, B-cell-depleted T cells, or PBMCs.

The chain is built from TRBV4-2 and TRBJ2-1; perhaps TRBD2 as D (5 bases). This sequence was found in a human donor in a cohort sampled during active COVID-19. Sequencing used peripheral blood. CDR3 protein: CASSQEMGSVYNEQFF. The DNA for the CDR3 is TGTGCCAGCAGCCAAGAAATGGGTAGCGTCTACAATGAGCAGTTCTTC.